The next 4 T cell receptor beta chains were all read from a single sample in a study of cytomegalovirus exposure and HLA in healthy donors. Both 60 Vbeta primers and 13 Jbeta primers went into the PCR. This table comes from immunoSEQ multiplex PCR, and its TCRdb copy is limited to in-frame clones, with some not included. The repertoire holds 150,000 to 200,000 clones, with 60% to 85% as singletons. The sequenced sample consisted of PBMCs. These receptors were taken from a woman in her thirties or forties in good health and CMV-seronegative.

The chain employs TRBV5-1 and TRBJ2-1; D uncertain. Trimming removed 3 bases from V and 5 bases from J, with 9 bases in between. This CDR3 is 13 amino acids long. In germline, CDR1 is SGHRS, CDR2 YFSETQ. CDR3 protein: CASSSGLNNEQFF. The CDR3, as DNA: TGCGCCAGCAGCTCGGGTTTAAACAATGAGCAGTTCTTC.

This clone was picked up a small number of times. The genes are TRBV7-7 and TRBJ1-1, with D possibly TRBD1 on 6 matching bases. CDR1 is SSHAT, CDR2 FNYEAQ, per germline (reference sequence). Trimming took off 1 base at V and 1 base at J, with 16 bases between the two ends. The CDR3 runs 17 residues. Here the CDR3 reads CASSLGNRVRTNTEAFF. The CDR3 DNA is TGTGCCAGCAGCTTAGGAAACAGGGTAAGAACGAACACTGAAGCTTTCTTT.

The chain combines TRBV28 with TRBJ1-5; no clear D gene. V lost 5 bases, J lost 9 bases, and 8 bases lay in between. The germline gives CDR1 MDHEN, CDR2 SYDVKM. There are 11 residues in the CDR3. The DNA for the CDR3 is TGTGCCAGCAGTCCGGGGTGGCCCCAGCATTTT. Its translation is CASSPGWPQHF.

The chain is built from TRBV10-3 and TRBJ2-1, with a weak D call TRBD1 (6 bases). There are 16 residues in the CDR3. Trimming left V 4 bases short and J 1 base short, with 14 bases between. Germline V gives CDR1 ENHRY, CDR2 SYGVKD. This CDR3 reads CAISVVGDTSYNEQFF. The CDR3 region has the DNA TGTGCCATCAGTGTGGTGGGGGACACTTCCTACAATGAGCAGTTCTTC.